A selection of T cell receptor beta chains follows, all from one sample in a study of blood T cell repertoires in COVID-19. Sequencing was performed with immunoSEQ multiplex PCR; in TCRdb, only in-frame clones are kept and a portion is missing. Of roughly 280,000 clones in the sample, 88% were seen once. Sequencing was carried out using PBMCs or T cells enriched from blood (not recorded which). Receptor source: a woman aged 45 to 65 who had recovered from COVID-19. Each CDR3 is given with its conserved first and last residue. The D gene is left open where the match is weak. Clone size is stated in some rows and not others, as once, few, many or a class when expanded.

V gene: TRBV5-4
clone size: .
J gene: TRBJ2-2
D gene: TRBD2
CDR3 DNA: TGTGCCAGCAGCTGGGGAGGGCGGAGGGCCGGGGAGCTGTTTTTT
CDR3 protein: CASSWGGRRAGELFF

V gene: TRBV9
clone size: .
J gene: TRBJ1-2
D gene: .
CDR3 DNA: TGTGCCAGCAGCGGCCCTGTGGGGGCCTATGGCTACACCTTC
CDR3 protein: CASSGPVGAYGYTF

V gene: TRBV6-5
clone size: .
J gene: TRBJ2-7
D gene: TRBD1
CDR3 DNA: TGTGCCAGCAGCGACGGGAACAGGGGTTCTCTCGAGCAGTACTTC
CDR3 protein: CASSDGNRGSLEQYF

V gene: TRBV28
clone size: .
J gene: TRBJ2-2
D gene: .
CDR3 DNA: TGTGCCAGCAGTTTCACTATCACCGGGGAGCTGTTTTTT
CDR3 protein: CASSFTITGELFF

V gene: TRBV4-2
clone size: .
J gene: TRBJ2-7
D gene: TRBD2
CDR3 DNA: TGTGCCAGCAGCCAAGACGGGACTAGCGGGAACTCCTACGAGCAGTACTTC
CDR3 protein: CASSQDGTSGNSYEQYF

V gene: TRBV5-8
clone size: .
J gene: TRBJ2-3
D gene: TRBD2
CDR3 DNA: TGTGCCAGCAGCTTGGGGGGACTAAGCGGGAGTTCGGATACGCAGTATTTT
CDR3 protein: CASSLGGLSGSSDTQYF

V gene: TRBV30
clone size: once
J gene: TRBJ2-7
D gene: TRBD1
CDR3 DNA: TGTGCCTGGAGTTGGACAGGGGGCACGGGCGAGCAGTACTTC
CDR3 protein: CAWSWTGGTGEQYF

V gene: TRBV5-6
clone size: .
J gene: TRBJ2-1
D gene: TRBD2
CDR3 DNA: TGTGCCAGCAGCCTGAACCGCGGGGGGGAGTTCTTC
CDR3 protein: CASSLNRGGEFF

V gene: TRBV7-3
clone size: .
J gene: TRBJ2-1
D gene: TRBD2
CDR3 DNA: TGTGCCAGCAGCTTAGATTTAAGCGGGGATGAGCAGTTCTTC
CDR3 protein: CASSLDLSGDEQFF

V gene: TRBV9
clone size: .
J gene: TRBJ2-1
D gene: .
CDR3 DNA: TGTGCCAGCAGCGTAATTAGCGGAACTAGCTTCTCCTACAATGAGCAGTTCTTC
CDR3 protein: CASSVISGTSFSYNEQFF

V gene: TRBV5-5
clone size: .
J gene: TRBJ1-1
D gene: TRBD1
CDR3 DNA: TGTGCCAGCAGCTGGGACAGGGATAGAATGAACACTGAAGCTTTCTTT
CDR3 protein: CASSWDRDRMNTEAFF

V gene: TRBV18
clone size: few
J gene: TRBJ2-3
D gene: TRBD1
CDR3 DNA: TGTGCCAGCTCAAAAGGACAGGGGGCCATAGGCACAGATACGCAGTATTTT
CDR3 protein: CASSKGQGAIGTDTQYF

V gene: TRBV5-8
clone size: .
J gene: TRBJ2-7
D gene: .
CDR3 DNA: TGTGCCAGCAGCTTATTCGGGGGCGAGCAGTACTTC
CDR3 protein: CASSLFGGEQYF

V gene: TRBV30
clone size: few
J gene: TRBJ1-1
D gene: .
CDR3 DNA: TGTGCCTGGGGCCAAACCTCCGGGACACCACTACCTGAAGCTTTCTTT
CDR3 protein: CAWGQTSGTPLPEAFF

V gene: TRBV19
clone size: .
J gene: TRBJ2-7
D gene: .
CDR3 DNA: TGTGCCACTTCTTCTCCAGGGGTGTCCTACGAGCAGTACTTC
CDR3 protein: CATSSPGVSYEQYF

V gene: TRBV10-1
clone size: .
J gene: TRBJ2-2
D gene: .
CDR3 DNA: TGCGCCAGCAGAGCCAACACCGGGGAGCTGTTTTTT
CDR3 protein: CASRANTGELFF

V gene: TRBV25-1
clone size: .
J gene: TRBJ2-5
D gene: TRBD2
CDR3 DNA: TGTGCCAGCAGTTTAGGACTAGCGGGAGGCGGTAGAGGAGAGACCCAGTACTTC
CDR3 protein: CASSLGLAGGGRGETQYF

V gene: TRBV27
clone size: .
J gene: TRBJ1-5
D gene: .
CDR3 DNA: TGTGCCGCCGGGGGGTATAGCAATCAGCCCCAGCATTTT
CDR3 protein: CAAGGYSNQPQHF

V gene: TRBV19
clone size: .
J gene: TRBJ2-4
D gene: .
CDR3 DNA: TGTGCCAGTAGTATAGGCCTAGTAAAAAACATTCAGTACTTC
CDR3 protein: CASSIGLVKNIQYF

V gene: TRBV4-2
clone size: many
J gene: TRBJ2-1
D gene: TRBD2
CDR3 DNA: TGTGCCAGCAGCCAAGATCCGACTAGCGGGAAAAACAGACTCTTC
CDR3 protein: CASSQDPTSGKNRLF

V gene: TRBV19
clone size: .
J gene: TRBJ2-2
D gene: .
CDR3 DNA: TGTGCCAGTAGCCCATGGGCAGCCGGGGAGCTGTTTTTT
CDR3 protein: CASSPWAAGELFF

V gene: TRBV27
clone size: .
J gene: TRBJ1-2
D gene: TRBD1
CDR3 DNA: TGTGCCAGCAGACTACAGGGGGTCGGAGGCTACACCTTC
CDR3 protein: CASRLQGVGGYTF

V gene: TRBV3-1/TRBV3-2
clone size: few
J gene: TRBJ2-6
D gene: TRBD1
CDR3 DNA: TGTGCCAGCAACAGACGGGACAGGGGTTCTGGGGCCAACGTCCTGACTTTC
CDR3 protein: CASNRRDRGSGANVLTF

V gene: TRBV12-5
clone size: .
J gene: TRBJ1-3
D gene: .
CDR3 DNA: TGTGCTAGTGGTCCCTGCCTTCCGGGACACCAATTCTACCTGAGCTCTGGAAACACCATATATTTT
CDR3 protein: CASGPCLPGHQFYLSSGNTIYF

V gene: TRBV5-1
clone size: .
J gene: TRBJ1-1
D gene: .
CDR3 DNA: TGCGCCAGCAGACTAGACATGAACACTGAAGCTTTCTTT
CDR3 protein: CASRLDMNTEAFF

V gene: TRBV27
clone size: .
J gene: TRBJ2-5
D gene: .
CDR3 DNA: TGTGCCAGCAGTCCGAGCGGACAAGAGACCCAGTACTTC
CDR3 protein: CASSPSGQETQYF

V gene: TRBV7-2
clone size: .
J gene: TRBJ2-1
D gene: .
CDR3 DNA: TGTGCCAGCAGCGAAGGACAGCCGTACAATGAGCAGTTCTTC
CDR3 protein: CASSEGQPYNEQFF

V gene: TRBV3-1/TRBV3-2
clone size: .
J gene: TRBJ1-4
D gene: TRBD1
CDR3 DNA: TGTGCCAGCAGCCCCCGGAGAGCAGGGGGTGCAACTAATGAAAAACTGTTTTTT
CDR3 protein: CASSPRRAGGATNEKLFF

V gene: TRBV13
clone size: many
J gene: TRBJ1-5
D gene: .
CDR3 DNA: TGTGCCAGCAGGAGGGCCGGGCGGAATCAGCCCCAGCATTTT
CDR3 protein: CASRRAGRNQPQHF

V gene: TRBV27
clone size: .
J gene: TRBJ1-1
D gene: .
CDR3 DNA: TGTGCCAGCAGTCCCAACAGGAATACTTACATGAACACTGAAGCTTTCTTT
CDR3 protein: CASSPNRNTYMNTEAFF

V gene: TRBV6-2/TRBV6-3
clone size: .
J gene: TRBJ2-1
D gene: TRBD2
CDR3 DNA: TGTGCCAGCACCCCCGGGACTAGCGGCTACAATGAGCAGTTCTTC
CDR3 protein: CASTPGTSGYNEQFF

V gene: TRBV15
clone size: .
J gene: TRBJ1-2
D gene: .
CDR3 DNA: TGTGCCACCAGCAGGGCCCGGAGCGACTATGGCTACACCTTC
CDR3 protein: CATSRARSDYGYTF

V gene: TRBV30
clone size: .
J gene: TRBJ2-7
D gene: TRBD2
CDR3 DNA: TGTGCCGGTGGGGAGGGCGAGCAGTACTTC
CDR3 protein: CAGGEGEQYF

V gene: TRBV5-4
clone size: .
J gene: TRBJ2-7
D gene: .
CDR3 DNA: TGTGCCAGCAGCCCGACACCGAGCTCCTACGAGCAGTACTTC
CDR3 protein: CASSPTPSSYEQYF

V gene: TRBV6-1
clone size: .
J gene: TRBJ2-5
D gene: .
CDR3 DNA: TGTGCCAGCAGTGAACAGGGCCTGACCCAGTACTTC
CDR3 protein: CASSEQGLTQYF

V gene: TRBV27
clone size: .
J gene: TRBJ2-7
D gene: .
CDR3 DNA: TGTGCCAGCAGTTTATCGCTAGGGACAAGCTACGAGCAGTACTTC
CDR3 protein: CASSLSLGTSYEQYF

V gene: TRBV9
clone size: .
J gene: TRBJ2-7
D gene: TRBD2
CDR3 DNA: TGTGCCAGCAGCGCGATCGGGACTAGCGGGAGGGCCGAGCAGTACTTC
CDR3 protein: CASSAIGTSGRAEQYF

V gene: TRBV7-2
clone size: once
J gene: TRBJ1-4
D gene: .
CDR3 DNA: TGTGCCAGCAGCTTAGCCGGAGCGGGGGAAAAACTGTTTTTT
CDR3 protein: CASSLAGAGEKLFF

V gene: TRBV5-6
clone size: .
J gene: TRBJ1-5
D gene: .
CDR3 DNA: TGTGCCAGCAGCTTAACACCTAATCAGCCCCAGCATTTT
CDR3 protein: CASSLTPNQPQHF

V gene: TRBV6-1
clone size: .
J gene: TRBJ1-1
D gene: TRBD1
CDR3 DNA: TGTGCCAGCAGTGAGGACAGGGGGTACACTGAAGCTTTCTTT
CDR3 protein: CASSEDRGYTEAFF

V gene: TRBV7-3
clone size: .
J gene: TRBJ2-1
D gene: TRBD2
CDR3 DNA: TGTGCCAGCAGCCCCAGACTAGCGGGAGCTAATGAGCAGTTCTTC
CDR3 protein: CASSPRLAGANEQFF

V gene: TRBV2
clone size: .
J gene: TRBJ2-3
D gene: TRBD2
CDR3 DNA: TGTGCCAGCAGTGAGGAGAGCGGGGCGGCGGATACGCAGTATTTT
CDR3 protein: CASSEESGAADTQYF

V gene: TRBV6-4
clone size: .
J gene: TRBJ2-3
D gene: .
CDR3 DNA: TGTGCCAGCAGTCGCGGCTACAGCACAGATACGCAGTATTTT
CDR3 protein: CASSRGYSTDTQYF

V gene: TRBV28
clone size: .
J gene: TRBJ1-1
D gene: .
CDR3 DNA: TGTGCCAGCAGTTTCGGTCACACTGAAGCTTTCTTT
CDR3 protein: CASSFGHTEAFF

V gene: TRBV7-9
clone size: .
J gene: TRBJ2-3
D gene: TRBD2
CDR3 DNA: TGTGCCAGCAGCTCCCCTAGCGGGGGATGGGATACGCAGTATTTT
CDR3 protein: CASSSPSGGWDTQYF

V gene: TRBV27
clone size: .
J gene: TRBJ2-2
D gene: .
CDR3 DNA: TGTGCCAGCAGGAAACAGGGAGCATATTTGACCGGGGAGCTGTTTTTT
CDR3 protein: CASRKQGAYLTGELFF

V gene: TRBV9
clone size: once
J gene: TRBJ2-2
D gene: .
CDR3 DNA: TGTGCCAGCAGCGTAGTATCGGAGGGGATCACCGGGGAGCTGTTTTTT
CDR3 protein: CASSVVSEGITGELFF

V gene: TRBV2
clone size: .
J gene: TRBJ1-3
D gene: .
CDR3 DNA: TGTGCCAGCACGAGCCCTGGCTCTGGAAACACCATATATTTT
CDR3 protein: CASTSPGSGNTIYF

V gene: TRBV11-2
clone size: once
J gene: TRBJ2-3
D gene: .
CDR3 DNA: TGTGCCAGCGCCCTGGGGGTGGGGGGTACAGATACGCAGTATTTT
CDR3 protein: CASALGVGGTDTQYF

V gene: TRBV7-2
clone size: .
J gene: TRBJ2-1
D gene: .
CDR3 DNA: TGTGCCAGCAGACCACAAGGACAACACTCCTACAATGAGCAGTTCTTC
CDR3 protein: CASRPQGQHSYNEQFF

V gene: TRBV7-2
clone size: .
J gene: TRBJ2-6
D gene: TRBD1
CDR3 DNA: TGTGCCAGCAGCTATACCCGGACAGGGGCTGGGGCCAACGTCCTGACTTTC
CDR3 protein: CASSYTRTGAGANVLTF

V gene: TRBV7-9
clone size: .
J gene: TRBJ1-1
D gene: .
CDR3 DNA: TGTGCCAGCAGCTTCCCGGGGGGGCTTGAGAACACTGAAGCTTTCTTT
CDR3 protein: CASSFPGGLENTEAFF

V gene: TRBV5-5
clone size: .
J gene: TRBJ2-7
D gene: TRBD2
CDR3 DNA: TGTGCCAGCAGCCGTGGGACTAGCGGAAACTACGAGCAGTACTTC
CDR3 protein: CASSRGTSGNYEQYF

V gene: TRBV7-8
clone size: .
J gene: TRBJ2-1
D gene: TRBD2
CDR3 DNA: TGTGCCAGCAGCTCTTCCCGACTAGCGGAAAGCTCCTACAATGAGCAGTTCTTC
CDR3 protein: CASSSSRLAESSYNEQFF

V gene: TRBV6-5
clone size: .
J gene: TRBJ2-3
D gene: TRBD2
CDR3 DNA: TGTGCCAGCAGTTACTATCAAGCGGGAGAGGGAGATACGCAGTATTTT
CDR3 protein: CASSYYQAGEGDTQYF